This T cell receptor beta chain came from a study of T cells in localized non-small cell lung cancer (dated by TCRdb to about 2020). Broadly, across the study: The study examined T cell repertoires in a few hundred patients with early-stage NSCLC and compared tumors with uninvolved tumor-adjacent lungs. The cohort consisted of around 250 treatment-naive NSCLC patients whose localized lung tumors had been resected. The mean age of the NSCLC patients was roughly 63 years, with 130 or so men and around 99 women.

What the research found in general, with its limitations: Higher T cell density in blood was associated with longer overall survival, whereas higher clonality in adjacent lung was associated with shorter survival. Because the study design was exploratory, TCR variables were selected using unadjusted p-values without false-discovery rate correction. Multi-region tumor sequencing was not performed, so intratumor heterogeneity could not be excluded. A median of roughly 58 of the top 100 tumor clones were detected in paired uninvolved adjacent lung, and around 27 of these tumor clones were also found among the top 100 clones of the paired uninvolved adjacent lung. Uninvolved tumor-adjacent lung showed the highest T cell clonality, higher than tumor, which suggests more focused antigenic responses in the adjacent lung.

V is shortened by 8 bases, J by 2 bases, and the region joining them spans 13 bases. The germline V gene (reference sequence) yields LNHDA for CDR1 and SQIVND for CDR2. Inclusive of the bounding cysteine and phenylalanine, the CDR3 is 14 residues long. Just CDR3 DNA is preserved here, 42 bases in frame from base 1. The immunoSEQ Assay was used to sequence TCR beta CDR3 regions from DNA. The paper's processing steps were these. T cell density was computed as TCR beta template counts normalized to usable DNA estimated by amplifying housekeeping genes. Using the preseqR package, richness was estimated by extrapolating to 120,000 templates for tissue samples and 400,000 templates for PBMC samples. Clonality was defined by subtracting Pielou's evenness from one. Tissue-enriched TCRs were identified through differential abundance testing performed on productive amino-acid clonotypes, with a minimum total count of 5 and an alpha of 0.1. The Jaccard Index and the Morisita Overlap Index were used to quantify repertoire overlap between compartments. TCR beta CDR3s were clustered by GLIPH together with public tetramer-defined viral CDR3s, and at least three viral sequences plus V-gene enrichment were required for viral motifs. The source is immuneACCESS, and TCRdb retained only in-frame sequences with V and J called. Part of the clones is not carried over; for the studies checked, unresolved V genes explain less than half of this, and the remainder is unexplained. V, J and clone size reflect that table, while D and trimming were determined from the DNA. The sample includes 75,000 to 95,000 clones, with around 81% observed a single time. Of the sample, 15% to 20% is held by the ten largest clones.

At diagnosis, tumor, uninvolved tumor-adjacent lung and peripheral blood were collected and then preserved as a mix of FFPE and fresh-frozen material. For TCR repertoire profiling, the blood samples were analyzed as peripheral blood mononuclear cells. The sample holds a few counts of this clone. Its antigen is still unknown. Nothing much larger sits one base from this clone, and base qualities are not available. The receptor's source is a man between 40 and 70 years old with stage II squamous cell lung carcinoma. The chain links TRBV19 with TRBJ1-5; no D gene call is confident. The sequenced sample was PBMCs, obtained before any cancer treatment. The DNA sequence follows: TGTGCCAGTGGGTGGGGAAGCGGCAATCAGCCCCAGCATTTT. Its translation reads: CASGWGSGNQPQHF.